Shown below are 27 T cell receptor beta chains from a single sample sequenced in a study of Graves' ophthalmopathy and Graves' hyperthyroidism (dated 2018 in TCRdb). The reads were generated on an Illumina HiSeq 2000. For repertoire sequencing, TCR beta CDR3 regions were amplified from RNA transcripts. The first round was an RT-PCR using HTBI primers with the Qiagen OneStep RT-PCR kit, and this first round was followed by a second-round multiplex PCR, then size selection and purification. In-frame beta chains were kept once TCRdb had trimmed the public reads at Q25 with fastp and called clones with MiXCR. A single entry per CDR3 protein holds the most common genes and DNA from its merged rows. The sample data list over 500,000 distinct CDR3 sequences, and about a fifth of these were observed just once. The ten largest clones take up roughly 6.9% of the sample. Sequencing was performed on peripheral blood. Source of these receptors: a woman aged 18-35 years with stable Graves' hyperthyroidism. Some clones in this sample may be carry-over from other donors' samples. Donor details come from another sample of the same person, matched by shared clones.

This chain uses TRBV29-1 with TRBJ1-1; D is possibly TRBD1 (5 bases). V shed 6 bases and J shed 5 bases, with 16 bases lying between them. Germline V CDR1 and CDR2: SQVTM, ANQGSEA. This CDR3 has 13 amino acids. CDR3 nucleotides: TGCAGCGTGCAGGGACGGAGAGAAACTGAAGCTTTCTTT. It specifies CSVQGRRETEAFF.

At least ten counts were recorded for this clonotype. The chain uses TRBV3-1 and TRBJ1-6; D perhaps matches TRBD1 (6 bases). Trimming removed 3 bases at V and 7 bases at J, with 16 bases between. There are 16 residues in the CDR3. The V gene's germline CDR1 is LGHDT and CDR2 YNNKEL (reference sequence). The CDR3 region is CASSQDSLNVNSPLHF. In DNA, the CDR3 is TGTGCCAGCAGCCAGGACAGCCTGAACGTGAATTCACCCCTCCACTTT.

This clonotype was counted ten times or more. This chain uses TRBV15 with TRBJ2-7; maybe TRBD2 (6 bases). Germline CDR1 is LNHNV and CDR2 is YYDKDF (reference sequence). V shed 4 bases and J shed 0 bases, with 16 bases lying between them. The CDR3 spans 16 residues. The CDR3 DNA sequence: TGTGCCACCAGCATTTCTCCGGGACTCAGCTCCTACGAGCAGTACTTC. It specifies CATSISPGLSSYEQYF. Combining the CDR3 with reference TRBV15 and TRBJ2-7 gives the whole variable domain DAMVIQNPRYQVTQFGKPVTLSCSQTLNHNVMYWYQQKSSQAPKLLFHYYDKDFNNEADTPDNFQSRRPNTSFCFLDIRSPGLGDTAMYLCATSISPGLSSYEQYFGPGTRLTVT.

Concerning this clonotype itself: Germline and junction disagree at one end, which may indicate a read error. The J gene is TRBJ2-2, the V gene TRBV6-1; D gene ambiguous. Looked up from germline, CDR1 is MNHNS and CDR2 is SASEGT. This CDR3 is built from 14 residues. The DNA of the CDR3 is TGTGCCAGCATGGCCCACCGGAACGCCGGGGAGCTGTTTTTT. Its protein is CASMAHRNAGELFF.

This chain connects TRBV5-4 to TRBJ1-1; the D is unclear. Trimming left V 0 bases short and J 1 base short, with 22 bases between. CDR1 SGHNT and CDR2 YYREEE come from the germline V gene (reference sequence). This CDR3 region has 19 residues. The CDR3 loop is CASSLVLVRPSWWNTEAFF. The CDR3 coding sequence is TGTGCCAGCAGCTTGGTCTTGGTCAGGCCTAGCTGGTGGAACACTGAAGCTTTCTTT. Combining the CDR3 with reference TRBV5-4 and TRBJ1-1 gives the whole variable domain ETGVTQSPTHLIKTRGQQVTLRCSSQSGHNTVSWYQQALGQGPQFIFQYYREEENGRGNFPPRFSGLQFPNYSSELNVNALELDDSALYLCASSLVLVRPSWWNTEAFFGQGTRLTVV.

The V call is TRBV12-3 or TRBV12-4, the J call TRBJ1-1; 8 bases are shared with TRBD1. The trim removed 10 bases at V and 7 bases at J, leaving 5 bases unmatched. CDR3 length: 11 amino acids. The CDR3 DNA reads TGTGCCATCGCACAGGGGGTTGAAGCTTTCTTT. This gives the protein CAIAQGVEAFF.

Concerning this clonotype: Likely a read error: the CDR3 ends without its conserved phenylalanine or tryptophan. The gene calls are TRBV5-6 and TRBJ2-7, with 7 bases fitting TRBD1. CDR3 length: 16 amino acids. Germline V gives CDR1 SGHDT, CDR2 YYEEEE. The trim removed 0 bases at V and 0 bases at J, leaving 6 bases unmatched. The CDR3 spells CASSLAGRGYSYEQYL. The CDR3 DNA is TGTGCCAGCAGCTTGGCTGGCAGGGGGTACTCCTACGAGCAGTACCTC.

This clonotype was seen ten or more times. The rearrangement uses TRBV6-1 and TRBJ2-2; tentatively, D is TRBD1 or TRBD2 (5 bases each). Trimming left V 8 bases short and J 6 bases short, with 16 bases between. This CDR3 is built from 14 residues. The germline V gene encodes CDR1 MNHNS and CDR2 SASEGT. The CDR3 sequence: CASRDQSSAGELFF. CDR3 in DNA: TGTGCCAGCCGGGACCAGTCGTCCGCCGGGGAGCTGTTTTTT.

The V call is TRBV18, the J call TRBJ2-7; 10 positions match TRBD1. This CDR3 has 17 residues. Trimming cost V 3 bases and J 2 bases; bases outside gene matches: 10. CDR1 is KGHSH and CDR2 is LQKENI in the germline V gene. Written as DNA, the CDR3 is TGTGCCAGCTCACCTAAACCCGTCGGACAGGGGGCCTACGAGCAGTACTTC. It encodes CASSPKPVGQGAYEQYF.

There are many counts of this clonotype. The V gene is TRBV7-9, the J gene TRBJ2-2; unclear D gene. From germline, CDR1 is SEHNR and CDR2 FQNEAQ (reference sequence). The CDR3 totals 14 residues. V was pared by 1 base and J by 7 bases, with 10 bases between. The CDR3, as DNA: TGTGCCAGCAGCTTAGTTGTGGGTCGCGGGGAGCTGTTTTTT. Translating it yields CASSLVVGRGELFF.

The chain carries TRBV6-1 and TRBJ1-1; possible D gene TRBD1, 5 bases. Per germline, CDR1 MNHNS and CDR2 SASEGT. The CDR3 covers 14 residues. V was pared by 6 bases and J by 5 bases, with 16 bases between. CDR3: CASRGVPLETEAFF. CDR3 nucleotide sequence: TGTGCCAGCAGGGGGGTCCCCCTTGAGACTGAAGCTTTCTTT.

A word on this clonotype: Sequence at one end of the junction differs from germline and may be a read error. The chain recombines TRBV6-5 with TRBJ1-6; no clear D. The CDR3 is made up of 14 amino acids. CDR1 is MNHEY and CDR2 is SVGAGI in the germline V gene. The CDR3 nucleotides read TGTGCCAGCAGTGACTCTCACCCGTGGTCACCCCTCCACTTT. Its protein product is CASSDSHPWSPLHF.

This clonotype was recorded at least ten times. The rearrangement uses TRBV19 and TRBJ2-5; possibly TRBD1 for D (5 bases). Germline V gene lookup returns CDR1 LNHDA and CDR2 SQIVND (reference sequence). This CDR3 comprises 11 residues. Trimming removed 7 bases at V and 5 bases at J, with 8 bases between. This CDR3 is CASKGFETQYF. The CDR3, as DNA: TGTGCCAGTAAGGGGTTCGAGACCCAGTACTTC.

This clonotype was recorded at least ten times. The chain has TRBV6-5 and TRBJ2-7; 12 nucleotides line up with TRBD2. After removal of 2 bases from V and 5 bases from J, the junction contained 4 bases not matched to a gene. The CDR3 length is 15 residues. Germline lookup yields CDR1 MNHEY and CDR2 SVGAGI. The CDR3 sequence is CASSYGLAGRNEQYF. CDR3 DNA: TGTGCCAGCAGTTACGGACTAGCGGGAAGGAACGAGCAGTACTTC.

This chain links TRBV28 with TRBJ1-2; D uncertain. Looked up from germline, CDR1 is MDHEN and CDR2 is SYDVKM. Trimming took off 6 bases at V and 4 bases at J, with 21 bases between the two ends. The CDR3 loop spans 16 amino acids. DNA for the CDR3: TGTGCCAGCAGAACCACCGATCGTCTATCTGGCTATGGCTACACCTTC. Translated, it gives CASRTTDRLSGYGYTF.

This clonotype has at least ten counts. This chain joins TRBV20-1 and TRBJ2-5; D is unclear. The CDR3 runs to 14 residues. Germline CDR1 reads DFQATT; CDR2 reads SNEGSKA (reference sequence). V gave up 3 bases and J gave up 2 bases, with 13 bases separating them. The CDR3 loop reads CSASRVSQQETQYF. CDR3 sequence (DNA): TGCAGTGCTAGCAGAGTCTCTCAACAAGAGACCCAGTACTTC.

A note on this clonotype: This may come from a read error, since a much larger clone is one base off. The CDR3 bases are TGTGCCAGCAGGCCGGGACTAGGAGAGACCCAGTACTTC. As protein: CASRPGLGETQYF. The chain employs TRBV6-2 or TRBV6-3 and TRBJ2-5, with 8 bases lining up with TRBD2. This CDR3 is 13 amino acids long. Germline values: CDR1 MNHEY, CDR2 SVGEGT. The V and J ends lost 6 bases and 4 bases, in that order; junction bases with no gene match: 4.

This clonotype was seen ten or more times. This chain joins TRBV12-5 and TRBJ2-5, with TRBD1 matching 7 bases. The germline V gene encodes CDR1 LGHNT and CDR2 FRNRAP. V gave up 7 bases and J gave up 1 base; unmatched junction bases: 3. The length of the CDR3 is 13 residues. The DNA for the CDR3 is TGTGCTAGTGTTCCAGGGGGCCAAGAGACCCAGTACTTC. Protein sequence: CASVPGGQETQYF.

This chain uses TRBV11-3 with TRBJ1-6; D not certain. Trimming took off 1 base at V and 9 bases at J, with 16 bases between the two ends. The CDR3 covers 16 residues. In germline, CDR1 is SGHNT, CDR2 YENEEA. The CDR3 region has the DNA TGTGCCAGCAGCTTAGGTTCCGGGTCCGTCATTTCACCCCTCCACTTT. Its protein is CASSLGSGSVISPLHF. Full variable domain (remainder filled in from reference TRBV11-3 and TRBJ1-6): EAGVVQSPRYKIIEKKQPVAFWCNPISGHNTLYWYLQNLGQGPELLIRYENEEAVDDSQLPKDRFSAERLKGVDSTLKIQPAELGDSAVYLCASSLGSGSVISPLHFGNGTRLTVT.

About this clonotype itself: Germline and junction disagree at one end, which may indicate a read error. The chain couples TRBV19 to TRBJ2-2; 13 bases agree with TRBD2. The germline CDR1 and CDR2 sequences are LNHDA and SQIVND (reference sequence). The CDR3 runs 16 residues. This CDR3 reads CASSSLGLAGAGELLF. CDR3 in DNA: TGTGCCAGTAGTAGTCTAGGACTAGCGGGAGCCGGGGAGCTGTTGTTT. The whole variable domain, filled in from reference TRBV19 and TRBJ2-2, reads DGGITQSPKYLFRKEGQNVTLSCEQNLNHDAMYWYRQDPGQGLRLIYYSQIVNDFQKGDIAEGYSVSREKKESFPLTVTSAQKNPTAFYLCASSSLGLAGAGELLFGEGSRLTVL.

This clonotype was detected many times. V and J are TRBV12-3 or TRBV12-4 and TRBJ1-2; 7 nucleotides align to TRBD1. CDR3 length: 17 amino acids. Trimming took 8 bases from V and 2 from J; bases not matched to a gene: 17. CDR3 in DNA: TGTGCCAGCGGTGGGAGACAGGGAAGCGCCTGGAACTATGGCTACACCTTC. Translated, it gives CASGGRQGSAWNYGYTF.

This clonotype has ten or more counts. The chain couples TRBV4-1 to TRBJ1-2, with TRBD1 matching 9 bases. The V gene end was trimmed by 3 bases and the J gene end by 7 bases; junction bases not matched to a gene: 6. CDR1 MGHRA and CDR2 YSYEKL come from the germline V gene. This CDR3 has 14 residues. The CDR3 region is CASSQLQGAPGYTF. DNA of the CDR3: TGCGCCAGCAGCCAGTTACAGGGGGCGCCTGGCTACACCTTC.

This clonotype came up many times. This sequence joins TRBV30 and TRBJ1-1; D is undetermined. The CDR3 contains 12 residues. Germline CDR1 reads GTSNPN; CDR2 reads SVGIG (reference sequence). V was trimmed by 3 bases and J by 11 bases, leaving 16 bases between them. The CDR3 DNA follows: TGTGCCTGGAGGAGGCAGGATGCTGGGGCTTTCTTT. The encoded protein is CAWRRQDAGAFF.

This clonotype was detected many times. The chain has TRBV6-4 and TRBJ2-2; the match to TRBD2 covers 7 bases. Germline V lookup: CDR1 MRHNA, CDR2 SNTAGT. This CDR3 is built from 19 residues. Losses at the gene ends were 6 bases for V and 0 bases for J; bases not matched to a gene: 16. CDR3 region: CASRRRGLLAETNTGELFF. The CDR3 DNA sequence: TGTGCCAGCAGAAGAAGGGGACTGCTAGCGGAAACGAACACCGGGGAGCTGTTTTTT.

V gene TRBV7-2 combines with J gene TRBJ1-1; 9 nucleotides align to TRBD1. V lost 6 bases, J lost 6 bases, and 5 bases stayed unmatched. This CDR3 is 13 amino acids long. Germline CDR1 reads SGHTA; CDR2 reads FQGNSA. The CDR3 DNA reads as TGTGCCAGCAGGAGACAGGGGGGGCCTGAAGCTTTCTTT. Amino acid sequence: CASRRQGGPEAFF.

This chain uses TRBV6-4 with TRBJ1-6; a possible D gene is TRBD1 (5 bases). Per germline, CDR1 MRHNA and CDR2 SNTAGT. V was clipped by 7 bases and J by 9 bases, with 19 bases between them. CDR3 length equals 15 residues. The DNA of the CDR3 is TGTGCCAGCACCTCCCCGGGACCTAATGGTTCACCCCTCCACTTT. Protein sequence: CASTSPGPNGSPLHF.

Details on this clonotype: A much larger clone lies a single base off, so this may be a read error. The chain joins TRBV3-1 to TRBJ2-7; 9 nucleotides align to TRBD2. The CDR3 has 13 amino acids. The V gene's germline CDR1 is LGHDT and CDR2 YNNKEL (reference sequence). V lost 4 bases, J lost 9 bases, and 7 bases stayed unmatched. The CDR3 sequence: CASSRTSVHVQYF. The CDR3 DNA follows: TGTGCCAGCAGCCGGACTAGCGTTCACGTGCAGTACTTC.